A single sample is the source of the 3 T cell receptor beta chains below, sequenced in a study of cytomegalovirus exposure and HLA in healthy donors. Primers included in the PCR were 60 Vbeta and 13 Jbeta primers. Using immunoSEQ multiplex PCR, the repertoire was profiled, and TCRdb retains in-frame clones only, with some absent. The sample holds approximately 150,000 clones, over 70% seen once. Sequenced input: PBMCs. These receptors were collected from a middle-aged woman in good health and CMV-seronegative.

The V call is TRBV19, the J call TRBJ1-3; no definite D call. CDR3 size: 16 residues. Trimming cost V 5 bases and J 0 bases, with 14 bases left between them. Germline assignment: CDR1 LNHDA and CDR2 SQIVND (reference sequence). The CDR3 sequence is CASSADYGISGNTIYF. In DNA, the CDR3 is TGTGCCAGTAGTGCGGATTACGGAATCTCTGGAAACACCATATATTTT.

In its sample, this clone was seen a few times. The genes are TRBV5-4 and TRBJ2-1; TRBD2 might be the D (7 bases). The CDR3 sequence is 15 residues long. The V gene's germline CDR1 is SGHNT and CDR2 YYREEE (reference sequence). Trimming took 1 base from V and 7 from J, leaving 15 bases between them. The CDR3 is CASSLKGGPRNEQFF. The CDR3 DNA reads TGTGCCAGCAGCTTGAAGGGGGGGCCACGGAATGAGCAGTTCTTC.

V gene TRBV5-6 combines with J gene TRBJ2-5, with TRBD1 as a possible D gene (6 bases). Near its end, the DNA agrees better with TRBJ2-7, so the J call may be wrong. This CDR3 spans 16 amino acids. Per the germline V gene, CDR1 is SGHDT and CDR2 is YYEEEE. CDR3 DNA: TGTGCCAGCAGCTTTAACGCCGGACAGATCTTATACGAGCAGTACTTC. Its translation: CASSFNAGQILYEQYF.